The clone carrying this T cell receptor (beta chain) was counted only a few times. Its specificity is unknown. This record comes from a study of T cell repertoires in cytomegalovirus infection. The germline V gene has CDR1 SGHDT and CDR2 YYEEEE. Trimming took 0 bases from V and 9 from J, leaving 12 bases between them. The length of the CDR3 is 13 residues. Overall study results and limits: Ex vivo, HLA-C-restricted CMV-specific TCR beta clonotypes prevailed over the rest of the response.

MiXCR, applied by TCRdb to the reads, yields one record per CDR3 protein. Of 100,000 to 150,000 distinct CDR3 sequences listed, approximately 30% were seen once; the top ten hold under 65%. The TCR originated in a human donor in good health (CMV status not recorded). Some clones in this sample may be carry-over from other donors' samples. The chain combines TRBV5-6 with TRBJ1-1; possibly TRBD1 for D (5 bases). The specimen comprised CD8+ T cells from cultured PBMCs, sampled from culture after CMV antigen stimulation. CDR3 sequence reads: CASSLAGPGKAFF. In DNA, the CDR3 is TGTGCCAGCAGCTTGGCGGGACCTGGTAAAGCTTTCTTT.